These 16 T cell receptor beta chains came from one sample sequenced in a study of T cells in women clearing cervical HPV infection. Produced via immunoSEQ multiplex PCR; TCRdb's table is partial and in-frame only. Its table lists some 37,000 clones. The source material was blood buffy coat. The source is a woman aged 18 to 69 with a cervical HPV16 infection that either progressed to CIN3+ or cleared (not recorded which).

With regard to this clone: The sequenced fragment ends 3 residues before the CDR3 boundary, so the rest is inferred from the germline J gene. The genes are TRBV20-1 and TRBJ1-6; 7 nucleotides agree with TRBD1. This CDR3 comprises 16 residues. V dropped 0 bases and J dropped 8; count of bases not matched to a gene: 10. CDR1 and CDR2 from the germline V gene are DFQATT and SNEGSKA (reference sequence). Incomplete CDR3 DNA: TGCAGTGCTAGAGATTTGCGACAGGGAGAGTATTCACCC. It yields the protein CSARDLRQGEYSP. In full, the CDR3 is CSARDLRQGEYSPLHF.

This CDR3 reads CAWSLGGTDTQYF. Partial CDR3 DNA: TGTGCCTGGAGTCTCGGGGGCACAGATACG. The genes are TRBV30 and TRBJ2-3; perhaps TRBD2 as D (5 bases). Read sequence stops 3 residues before the CDR3 end, and the germline J gene provides the missing end. CDR3 length equals 13 residues. The V gene's germline CDR1 is GTSNPN and CDR2 SVGIG (reference sequence). V was cut by 2 bases and J by 1 base, with 7 bases left in between.

Comments on this clone: The read is 3 residues too short to cover the CDR3 end, so that end is filled in from the germline J gene. The chain is built from TRBV2 and TRBJ1-2; 9 nucleotides agree with TRBD1. The CDR3 runs to 14 residues. Germline V CDR1 and CDR2: SNHLY, FYNNEI. This CDR3 is CASNPGTGKGDYTF. The part of the CDR3 DNA that was read is TGTGCCAGCAACCCCGGGACAGGGAAAGGCGAC.

Comments on this clone: The read stops 3 residues short of the end of the CDR3; the missing end is completed from the germline J gene. The chain recombines TRBV30 with TRBJ1-4; no reliable D call. This CDR3 is built from 13 residues. The germline V gene has CDR1 GTSNPN and CDR2 SVGIG (reference sequence). Trimming cost V 1 base and J 8 bases, with 11 bases left between them. The CDR3 here is CAWSGRAREKLFF. CDR3 DNA, as far as it was read: TGTGCCTGGAGTGGGAGGGCACGAGAAAAA. Full variable domain (remainder filled in from reference TRBV30 and TRBJ1-4): SQTIHQWPATLVQPVGSPLSLECTVEGTSNPNLYWYRQAAGRGLQLLFYSVGIGQISSEVPQNLSASRPQDRQFILSSKKLLLSDSGFYLCAWSGRAREKLFFGSGTQLSVL.

A word on this clone: The read ends 3 residues before the CDR3 terminus; that terminus is restored from the germline J gene. The genes are TRBV7-9 and TRBJ2-2; 7 positions agree with TRBD1. The CDR3 has 13 residues. Germline assignment: CDR1 SEHNR and CDR2 FQNEAQ (reference sequence). This CDR3 reads CASRTGPNSPLFF. CDR3 DNA, as far as it was read: TGTGCCAGCAGGACAGGGCCTAATTCACCG.

Points on this clone: The observed sequence ends 3 residues before the CDR3 terminus, with the missing tail filled in from the germline J gene. This specimen includes other DNA sequences encoding the same CDR3. V usage is TRBV5-3 and J usage is TRBJ1-3; the D gene is possibly TRBD1 (5 bases). TRBV5-3 is an ORF, and what it does is uncertain. The V end lost 0 bases, the J end lost 0 bases, and 19 bases lay between the germline ends. This CDR3 is built from 19 residues. CDR3 bases read: TGTGCCAGAAGCTTGGGTGGGGTAGGGGCAGGGCACTCTGGAAACACC. It specifies CARSLGGVGAGHSGNT. The whole CDR3 sequence reads CARSLGGVGAGHSGNTIYF.

This chain's CDR3 is CASRQTQGDGYTF. CDR3 bases read: TGTGCCAGTCGCCAGACGCAGGGAGACGGC. The chain joins TRBV19 to TRBJ1-2, with D perhaps TRBD1 (5 bases). Read data end 3 residues before the CDR3 end; the end is taken from the germline J gene. CDR3 size: 13 residues. From germline, CDR1 is LNHDA and CDR2 SQIVND (reference sequence).

CDR3 bases read: TGTGCCACCAGCAGAGGGGCAGGGGACACAGATACG. Protein sequence: CATSRGAGDTDT. The entire CDR3 protein is CATSRGAGDTDTQYF. The V call is TRBV15, the J call TRBJ2-3; D is perhaps TRBD1 (6 bases). Read data end 3 residues before the CDR3 end; the end is taken from the germline J gene. Looked up from germline, CDR1 is LNHNV and CDR2 is YYDKDF (reference sequence). The V end lost 1 base, the J end lost 2 bases, and 10 bases lay between the germline ends. The CDR3 spans 15 residues.

A note on this clone: The observed sequence ends 3 residues before the CDR3 terminus, with the missing tail filled in from the germline J gene. V and J are TRBV20-1 and TRBJ2-2; weak D call: TRBD2 (7 bases). The CDR3 loop spans 16 amino acids. Germline-derived CDR1 and CDR2 are DFQATT and SNEGSKA (reference sequence). The CDR3 region is CSARSHQGGAREKLFF. The part of the CDR3 DNA that was read is TGCAGTGCTAGATCTCACCAAGGGGGGGCGCGGGAAAAG.

In regard to this clone: From the germline J gene comes the end of the CDR3, since the read stops 3 residues before it. This rearrangement joins TRBV6-2 or TRBV6-3 to TRBJ2-3, with TRBD1 matching over 7 bases. The CDR3 runs 16 residues. Germline-derived CDR1 and CDR2 are MNHEY and SVGEGT. CDR3 DNA (partial): TGTGCCAGCAGTTCCGACAGGGCGGGCGGATCCCCGCCG. It yields the protein CASSSDRAGGSPP. The entire CDR3 protein reads CASSSDRAGGSPPQYF.

As for this clone: Read sequence stops 3 residues before the CDR3 end, and the germline J gene provides the missing end. The chain employs TRBV2 and TRBJ2-4; D unresolved. Germline CDR1 is SNHLY and CDR2 is FYNNEI. CDR3 length: 13 amino acids. CDR3 DNA (partial): TGTGCCAGCAGTGAAAGGGCAGGCTATGGT. It codes for CASSERAGYG. The entire CDR3 protein reads CASSERAGYGQYF.

About this clone: Read coverage stops 3 residues before the CDR3 terminus; the germline J gene supplies the remainder. The rearrangement links TRBV7-3 to TRBJ2-1; 8 bases line up with TRBD2. V lost 4 bases and J lost 4; bases outside the gene matches: 6. CDR1 and CDR2 from the germline V gene are SGHTA and FQGTGA. The CDR3 runs 15 residues. CDR3 protein: CASSSGLAGYNEQFF. The CDR3 DNA, read in part, is TGTGCCAGCAGCTCTGGACTAGCTGGATACAATGAG. Full variable domain (missing parts from reference TRBV7-3 and TRBJ2-1): GAGVSQTPSNKVTEKGKYVELRCDPISGHTALYWYRQSLGQGPEFLIYFQGTGAADDSGLPNDRFFAVRPEGSVSTLKIQRTERGDSAVYLCASSSGLAGYNEQFFGPGTRLTVL.

On this clone: From the germline J gene comes the end of the CDR3, since the read stops 3 residues before it. The V gene is TRBV7-2, the J gene TRBJ1-4; 10 positions match TRBD1. The CDR3 has 15 residues. Germline CDR1 reads SGHTA; CDR2 reads FQGNSA. The CDR3 sequence: CASSLKGDRGTPLFF. The sequenced CDR3 bases are TGTGCCAGCAGCCTCAAGGGGGACAGGGGTACACCA. The whole variable domain, remainder taken from reference TRBV7-2 and TRBJ1-4, is GAGVSQSPSNKVTEKGKDVELRCDPISGHTALYWYRQSLGQGLEFLIYFQGNSAPDKSGLPSDRFSAERTGGSVSTLTIQRTQQEDSAVYLCASSLKGDRGTPLFFGSGTQLSVL.

On this clone itself: The read halts 3 residues ahead of the CDR3 end, with the missing end drawn from the germline J gene. This chain links TRBV2 with TRBJ1-4; no reliable D call. The CDR3 runs 13 residues. Germline V lookup: CDR1 SNHLY, CDR2 FYNNEI. The sequenced part of the CDR3 DNA is TGTGCCAGCAGTGCCTACCAATATTTACCA. This gives the protein CASSAYQYLP. In full, the CDR3 reads CASSAYQYLPLFF.

To note about this clone: The missing CDR3 end, 3 residues past where the read stops, is filled in from the germline J gene. The V call is TRBV19, the J call TRBJ1-2; 9 bases map to TRBD1. Germline-derived CDR1 and CDR2 are LNHDA and SQIVND (reference sequence). Unmatched junction bases numbered 4, after V lost 1 base and J lost 7 bases. The CDR3 length is 14 residues. This CDR3 is CASSIAQGAGGYTF. CDR3 DNA, as far as it was read: TGTGCCAGTAGTATAGCACAGGGGGCTGGTGGC.

Concerning this clone itself: The read finishes 3 residues shy of the CDR3 end, and the germline J gene is used to complete it. The V and J genes are TRBV18 and TRBJ1-2; weak D call: TRBD1 (5 bases). The CDR3 is 14 residues long. Germline-derived CDR1 and CDR2 are KGHSH and LQKENI. The chain's CDR3 is CASSPQGQRYDYTF. The CDR3 bases that were read are TGTGCCAGCTCACCCCAGGGTCAGAGGTACGAC.